This T cell receptor (beta chain) originates from a study of regulatory T cells in long-lasting Graves disease. According to the study, TCR beta libraries were built with iRepertoire HTBI primers and CDR3-region Arm-PCR. TCRdb processed the multiplex PCR reads anew with MiXCR; each CDR3 protein has one entry. The table lists roughly 500,000 distinct CDR3 sequences, approximately 15% of them singletons. Specified time point: newly diagnosed GD, antithyroid drugs for less than 3 months. TCR sequences were obtained from RNA taken from PBMCs. This sample also belongs to another study, concerning T cells in Graves' hyperthyroidism and ophthalmopathy.

The receptor was derived from a man aged 30 to 39 with Graves disease. Sequenced here: peripheral blood mononuclear cells (PBMCs), sampled at new diagnosis, from a patient treated with antithyroid drugs.

Here the CDR3 DNA reads TGTGCCACCAGTGATCGGGGGGCGATCCCGGATACGCAGTATTTT. Protein product: CATSDRGAIPDTQYF. The chain couples TRBV24-1 to TRBJ2-3; possibly TRBD2 for D (7 bases). CDR1 and CDR2 (germline): KGHDR, SFDVKD. The CDR3 consists of 15 residues. Deletions cut 3 bases from V and 6 bases from J, with 15 bases between.